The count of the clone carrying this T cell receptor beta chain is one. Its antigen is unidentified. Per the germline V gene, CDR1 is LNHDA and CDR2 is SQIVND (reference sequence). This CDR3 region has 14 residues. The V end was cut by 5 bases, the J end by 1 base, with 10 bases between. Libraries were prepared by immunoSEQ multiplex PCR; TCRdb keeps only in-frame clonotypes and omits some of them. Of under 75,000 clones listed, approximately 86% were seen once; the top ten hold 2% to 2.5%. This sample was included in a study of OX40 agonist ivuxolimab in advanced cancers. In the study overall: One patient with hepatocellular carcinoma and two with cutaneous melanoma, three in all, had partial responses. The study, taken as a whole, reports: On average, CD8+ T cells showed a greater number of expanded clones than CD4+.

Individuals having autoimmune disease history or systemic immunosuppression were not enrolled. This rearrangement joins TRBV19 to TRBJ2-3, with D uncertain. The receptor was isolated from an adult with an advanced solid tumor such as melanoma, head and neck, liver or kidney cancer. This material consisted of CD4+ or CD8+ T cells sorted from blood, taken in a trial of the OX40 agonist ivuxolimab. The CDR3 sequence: CASSVVTGTDTQYF. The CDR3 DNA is TGTGCCAGTAGTGTGGTAACTGGCACAGATACGCAGTATTTT.